This entry lists 9 T cell receptor beta chains sequenced from one sample in a study of blood T cell repertoires in COVID-19. Assay used: immunoSEQ multiplex PCR; TCRdb lists only in-frame clones, some missing. The data hold 110,000 to 150,000 clones, with 80% to 85% observed a single time. Sequenced material: peripheral blood. The receptors here all came from a woman older than 75 with acute or convalescent COVID-19.

DNA of the CDR3: TGTGCCAGCAGCCAAGATGGGACCGGGACAGAGCCTTATGGCTACACCTTC. Its protein is CASSQDGTGTEPYGYTF. This chain links TRBV3-1 (or the pseudogene TRBV3-2) with TRBJ1-2, with 7 bases matching TRBD1. The CDR3 has 17 amino acids. Germline V lookup: CDR1 LGHDT, CDR2 YNNKEL (reference sequence). V dropped 0 bases and J dropped 5; count of bases not matched to a gene: 12.

The chain joins TRBV5-4 to TRBJ2-7, with 9 bases aligning to TRBD1. With 6 bases clipped from V and 4 bases from J, the junction kept 17 bases outside the gene matches. Germline V gene data show CDR1 as SGHNT and CDR2 as YYREEE (reference sequence). This CDR3 contains 17 residues. DNA for the CDR3: TGTGCCAGCACCATGGGGGAGATGGGGACAGGGTATTACGAGCAGTACTTC. It yields the protein CASTMGEMGTGYYEQYF.

The chain carries TRBV6-2 or TRBV6-3 and TRBJ2-1; TRBD2 matches 9 bases. The V segment lost 5 bases and the J segment 7 bases; nucleotides outside the gene matches: 9. This CDR3 contains 15 residues. Germline values: CDR1 MNHEY, CDR2 SVGEGT. The CDR3 protein is CASSQGTSRLNEQFF. DNA of the CDR3: TGTGCCAGCAGTCAAGGGACTAGCAGACTAAATGAGCAGTTCTTC.

The rearrangement uses TRBV5-1 and TRBJ2-3; no firm D call. The CDR3 has 14 amino acids. Germline assignment: CDR1 SGHRS and CDR2 YFSETQ. Trimming shortened V by 4 bases and J by 5 bases, and 14 bases separated the two germline ends. The CDR3 coding sequence is TGCGCCAGCAGCCTGATAGCTTTCGGAGATACGCAGTATTTT. Translated: CASSLIAFGDTQYF.

The genes are TRBV19 and TRBJ1-5; 9 nucleotides agree with TRBD1. The V gene's germline CDR1 is LNHDA and CDR2 SQIVND (reference sequence). The ends lost 7 bases at V and 3 bases at J; junction bases unmatched: 4. The CDR3 consists of 14 residues. CDR3 in amino acids: CASNLQGANQPQHF. As DNA, the CDR3 is TGTGCCAGTAACCTACAGGGGGCCAATCAGCCCCAGCATTTT.

This chain uses TRBV18 with TRBJ2-5; D remains unclear. Germline CDR1 KGHSH, CDR2 LQKENI. V lost 2 bases and J lost 4, with 5 bases in between. This CDR3 contains 12 residues. The CDR3 spells CASSPVVETQYF. As DNA, the CDR3 is TGTGCCAGCTCACCAGTCGTAGAGACCCAGTACTTC.

V and J are TRBV3-1 (or the pseudogene TRBV3-2) and TRBJ1-1; 10 nucleotides align to TRBD1. The germline gives CDR1 LGHDT, CDR2 YNNKEL (reference sequence). The CDR3 spans 13 residues. With 2 bases clipped from V and 11 bases from J, the junction kept 5 bases outside the gene matches. The CDR3 DNA is TGTGCCAGCAGCCAAAGACAGGGGGCATTGGCTTTCTTT. It is translated as CASSQRQGALAFF.

This chain uses TRBV7-9 with TRBJ2-1; possibly TRBD2 for D (6 bases). The CDR3 extends over 12 amino acids. V lost 10 bases and J 6 bases, leaving 13 bases between the germline ends. Germline CDR1 SEHNR, CDR2 FQNEAQ (reference sequence). The CDR3: CATGGRSNEQFF. The DNA for the CDR3 is TGTGCCACCGGGGGACGGAGCAATGAGCAGTTCTTC.

The chain combines TRBV4-1 with TRBJ1-2; a weak D match, TRBD1 (6 bases). CDR1 MGHRA and CDR2 YSYEKL come from the germline V gene. There are 15 residues in the CDR3. V was clipped by 3 bases and J by 4 bases, with 15 bases between them. CDR3: CASSQYRVVGYGYTF. The CDR3 bases are TGCGCCAGCAGCCAGTACAGGGTGGTAGGCTATGGCTACACCTTC.